This entry is about one TCR beta chain. Its antigen remains unidentified. This record comes from a study of cytomegalovirus exposure and HLA in healthy donors. PCR used 60 Vbeta primers and 13 Jbeta primers. Assay used: immunoSEQ multiplex PCR; TCRdb lists only in-frame clones, some missing. Of approximately 210,000 clones listed, roughly three quarters were seen once; the top ten hold roughly 1.5%. From germline, CDR1 is SGHRS and CDR2 YFSETQ. V was cut by 5 bases and J by 0 bases, with 15 bases left in between. CDR3 length equals 17 residues. General study findings and limits: A link between a missense DCLRE1C variant and TCR beta V- and J-gene trimming emerged from a later analysis.

V gene TRBV5-1 combines with J gene TRBJ2-6; D might be TRBD1 (5 bases). This TCR was sampled from a woman between 45 and 60 years old in good health and CMV-seronegative. Sequencing used PBMCs. For the CDR3, the DNA is TGCGCCAGCAGGCCACTACAGGCCAGCTCTGGGGCCAACGTCCTGACTTTC. Translating it yields CASRPLQASSGANVLTF.